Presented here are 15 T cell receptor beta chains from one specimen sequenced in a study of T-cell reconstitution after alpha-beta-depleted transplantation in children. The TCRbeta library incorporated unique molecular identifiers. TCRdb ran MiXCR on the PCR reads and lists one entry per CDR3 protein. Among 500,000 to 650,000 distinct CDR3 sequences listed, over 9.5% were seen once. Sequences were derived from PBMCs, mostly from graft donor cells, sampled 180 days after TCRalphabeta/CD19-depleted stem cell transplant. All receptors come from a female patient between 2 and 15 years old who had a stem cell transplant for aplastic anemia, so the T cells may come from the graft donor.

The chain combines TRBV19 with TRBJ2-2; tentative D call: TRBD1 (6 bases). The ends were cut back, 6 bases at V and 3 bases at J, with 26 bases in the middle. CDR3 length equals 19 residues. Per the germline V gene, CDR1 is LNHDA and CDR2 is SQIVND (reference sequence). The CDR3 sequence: CASRRGILQGFAYTGELFF. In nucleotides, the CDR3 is TGTGCCAGTAGAAGGGGGATATTACAGGGATTTGCTTACACCGGGGAGCTGTTTTTT.

The CDR3 reads CASSLGDRPNSPLHF. CDR3 sequence (DNA): TGTGCCAGCAGCTTAGGAGACAGGCCAAATTCACCCCTCCACTTT. The chain uses TRBV7-9 and TRBJ1-6; D is possibly TRBD1 (6 bases). There are 15 residues in the CDR3. The V end lost 1 base, the J end lost 7 bases, and 11 bases lay between the germline ends. The germline gives CDR1 SEHNR, CDR2 FQNEAQ (reference sequence).

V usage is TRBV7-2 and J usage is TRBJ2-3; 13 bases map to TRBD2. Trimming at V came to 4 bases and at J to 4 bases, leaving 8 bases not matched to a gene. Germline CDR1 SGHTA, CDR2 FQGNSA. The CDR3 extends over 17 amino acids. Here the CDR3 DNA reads TGTGCCAGCAGCTACCCAACTAGCGGGAGGGCCGCAGATACGCAGTATTTT. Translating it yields CASSYPTSGRAADTQYF.

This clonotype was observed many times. The DNA of the CDR3 is TGTGCCAGCAGTTTTCGTAGCGGGAGTAACCCCTACAATGAGCAGTTCTTC. Its translation is CASSFRSGSNPYNEQFF. This chain uses TRBV12-3 or TRBV12-4 with TRBJ2-1, with 9 positions matching TRBD2. This CDR3 contains 17 residues. Trimming cost V 3 bases and J 2 bases; bases outside gene matches: 8.

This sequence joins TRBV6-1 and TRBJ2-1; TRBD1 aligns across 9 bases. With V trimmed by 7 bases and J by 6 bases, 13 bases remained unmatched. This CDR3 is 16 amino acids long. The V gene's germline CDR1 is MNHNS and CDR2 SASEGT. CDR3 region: CASTDSGTGRGNEQFF. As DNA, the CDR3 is TGTGCCAGCACCGATTCCGGGACAGGGAGAGGCAATGAGCAGTTCTTC.

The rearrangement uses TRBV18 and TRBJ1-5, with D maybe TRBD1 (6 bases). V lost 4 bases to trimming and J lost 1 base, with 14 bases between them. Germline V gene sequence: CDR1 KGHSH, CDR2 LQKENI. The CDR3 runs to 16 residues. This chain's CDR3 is CASSLQQGPSNQPQHF. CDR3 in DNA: TGTGCCAGCTCACTCCAACAGGGTCCCAGCAATCAGCCCCAGCATTTT. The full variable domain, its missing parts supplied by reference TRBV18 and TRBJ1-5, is NAGVMQNPRHLVRRRGQEARLRCSPMKGHSHVYWYRQLPEEGLKFMVYLQKENIIDESGMPKERFSAEFPKEGPSILRIQQVVRGDSAAYFCASSLQQGPSNQPQHFGDGTRLSIL.

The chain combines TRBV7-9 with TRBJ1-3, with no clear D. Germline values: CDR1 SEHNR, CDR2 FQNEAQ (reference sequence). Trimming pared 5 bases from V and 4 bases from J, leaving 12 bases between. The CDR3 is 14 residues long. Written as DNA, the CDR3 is TGTGCCAGCAGCACGGGGAACCACGGAAACACCATATATTTT. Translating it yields CASSTGNHGNTIYF.

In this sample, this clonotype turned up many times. Here the CDR3 DNA reads TGTGCCAGCAGCTTAGTAGACAGGGAGGAGACCCAGTACTTC. It is translated as CASSLVDREETQYF. V and J are TRBV13 and TRBJ2-5; TRBD1 matches at 7 bases. J lost 5 bases, V lost 1 base, and 4 bases had no gene match. The CDR3 covers 14 residues. Germline assignment: CDR1 PRHDT and CDR2 FYEKMQ (reference sequence).

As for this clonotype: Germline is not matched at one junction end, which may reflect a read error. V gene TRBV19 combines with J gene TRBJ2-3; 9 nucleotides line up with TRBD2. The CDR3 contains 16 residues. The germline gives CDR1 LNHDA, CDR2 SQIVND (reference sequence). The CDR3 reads CASSMRLAASTDTQYF. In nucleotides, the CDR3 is TGTGCCAGTAGTATGAGACTAGCGGCTAGCACAGATACACAGTATTTT.

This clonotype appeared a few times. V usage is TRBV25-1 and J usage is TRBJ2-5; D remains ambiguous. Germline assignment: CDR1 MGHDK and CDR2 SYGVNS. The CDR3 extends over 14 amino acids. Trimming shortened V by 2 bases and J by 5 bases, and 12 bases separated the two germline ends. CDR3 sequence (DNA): TGTGCCAGCAGTGAAAATTGGGGAACGGAGACCCAGTACTTC. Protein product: CASSENWGTETQYF.

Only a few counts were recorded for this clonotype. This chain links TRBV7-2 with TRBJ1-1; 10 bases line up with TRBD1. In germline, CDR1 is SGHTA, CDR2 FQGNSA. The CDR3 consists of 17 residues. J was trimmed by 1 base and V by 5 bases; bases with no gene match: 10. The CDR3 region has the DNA TGTGCCAGCAGCGGCCGGACAGGGGGAAGGGGGAACACTGAAGCTTTCTTT. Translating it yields CASSGRTGGRGNTEAFF.

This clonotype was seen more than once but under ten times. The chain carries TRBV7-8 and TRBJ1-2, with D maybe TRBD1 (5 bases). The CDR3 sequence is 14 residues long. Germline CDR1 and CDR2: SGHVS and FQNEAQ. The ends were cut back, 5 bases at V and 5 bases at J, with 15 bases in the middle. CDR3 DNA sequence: TGTGCCAGCAGCATAAATCAGGGAATGTATGGCTACACCTTC. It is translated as CASSINQGMYGYTF.

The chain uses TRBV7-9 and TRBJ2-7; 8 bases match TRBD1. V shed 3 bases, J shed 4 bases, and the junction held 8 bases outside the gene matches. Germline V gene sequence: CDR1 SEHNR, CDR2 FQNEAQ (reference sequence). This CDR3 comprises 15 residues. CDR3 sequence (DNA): TGTGCCAGCAGCTTTCTTCCCGGACAGGGATACGAGCAGTACTTC. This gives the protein CASSFLPGQGYEQYF.

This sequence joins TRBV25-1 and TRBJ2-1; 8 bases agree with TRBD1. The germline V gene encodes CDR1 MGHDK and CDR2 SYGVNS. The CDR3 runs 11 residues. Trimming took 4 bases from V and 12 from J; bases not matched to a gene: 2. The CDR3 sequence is CASSVDRGQFF. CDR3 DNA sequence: TGTGCCAGCAGTGTAGACAGGGGGCAGTTCTTC.

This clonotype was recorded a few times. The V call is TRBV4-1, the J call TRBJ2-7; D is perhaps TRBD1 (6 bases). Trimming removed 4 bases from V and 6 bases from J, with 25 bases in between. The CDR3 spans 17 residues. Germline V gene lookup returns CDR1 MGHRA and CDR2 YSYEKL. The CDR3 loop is CASSPRGTSSFFAEQYV. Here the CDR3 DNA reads TGCGCCAGCAGCCCTAGGGGGACATCCTCATTCTTCGCCGAGCAGTACGTC.